Listed here is a single T cell receptor beta chain. This clonotype came up a few times. This receptor's antigen is unknown. Base qualities are not provided; no much larger clone lies one nucleotide away. Trimming removed 6 bases from V and 5 bases from J; the gene matches leave 10 bases unexplained. The CDR3, cysteine through phenylalanine, is 15 amino acids long. The only DNA kept is the CDR3, 45 bases in frame from the first base. Based on the germline V gene, the CDR1 and CDR2 sequences are MGHRA and YSYEKL. The ophthalmopathy patients had moderately to severely active disease, with a Clinical Activity Score of 3 or higher, a NOSPECS grade of 4 or higher, and a disease duration of less than 3 months. Patients with other autoimmune diseases, uncontrolled infections, pregnancy or lactation were excluded from the study. Clinical symptoms, serum thyroxine, TRAb, thyroid ultrasound and orbital computed tomography were used for diagnosis. Using Ficoll-Paque density gradient centrifugation, PBMCs were isolated from 10 ml of fresh peripheral blood. Total RNA was extracted using Trizol reagent, and RNA quality was checked on an Agilent 2100 Bioanalyzer.

These data originate in a study of Graves' ophthalmopathy and Graves' hyperthyroidism (dated by TCRdb to 2016 to 2019). Turning to the overall study: Peripheral blood samples were taken at the time of initial diagnosis, before any treatment was given. TCR beta repertoire signatures were used to distinguish Graves' ophthalmopathy from Graves' hyperthyroidism and to predict progression to ophthalmopathy. In total, around 130 blood samples were TCR-sequenced: 43 ophthalmopathy, approximately 75 hyperthyroidism and some 17 hyperthyroidism-to-ophthalmopathy patients. To explore V-J signatures distinguishing ophthalmopathy from hyperthyroidism, a discovery set of approximately 100 patients (roughly 42 ophthalmopathy, some 57 stable hyperthyroidism) was enrolled. An independent validation cohort comprised 18 hyperthyroidism patients and some 16 patients who later progressed from hyperthyroidism to ophthalmopathy. In a handful of hyperthyroidism patients, the T-cell repertoires found in thyroid tissue were compared with those found in blood. Once sampling was done, hyperthyroidism patients were given methimazole at a starting dose of 30 mg daily, while ophthalmopathy patients were given high-dose intravenous methylprednisolone.

For repertoire sequencing, TCR beta CDR3 regions were amplified from RNA transcripts. The first round of RT-PCR was done with HTBI primers and the Qiagen OneStep RT-PCR kit, and was followed by a second round of multiplex PCR, then size selection and purification. Sequencing of the libraries was carried out on an Illumina HiSeq2000 in paired-end mode with 100 bp reads. On the authors' methods: SOAPnuke was used to process the reads, throwing out any read that had adapters, had uncalled bases, had a mean Phred below 15, or lacked an exact constant-primer or identifier match. COPE v1.2.5 was used to merge the high-quality paired reads. Each unique nucleotide sequence was treated as a clonotype, and MiTCR v1.1 was used to align the clonotypes to the IMGT TRB V, D and J references. The analysis was limited to V-J combinations with a frequency above 0.0001, which together covered approximately 99% of repertoires. For each V-J combination, a TCR clonal expansion and chaos score was defined as F50 clonal expansion divided by the chaos observed in the TCRdist matrix. Welch's t-statistics and random forest were used to reduce features to over ten V-J combinations, which were fed into a naive Bayes classifier. The similarity between thyroid and blood repertoires was quantified using the Morisita-Horn index. TCRdb applied fastp at Q25 and MiXCR to the public reads, then kept only in-frame beta chains. Rows are unified per CDR3 protein, each entry keeping the most common DNA and genes. These V and J calls derive from TCRdb rather than the authors' analysis. Within this sample are 600,000 to 700,000 distinct CDR3 sequences, with about two fifths of them counted one time only. The ten largest clones represent roughly 3% of the sample.

Study-wide findings and limitations: Most expanded thyroid clonotypes with frequency above 0.001 were also detected in blood, suggesting blood repertoires may reflect the thyroid immune response. In validation, the model predicted ophthalmopathy progression with 70.59% sensitivity and approximately 75% specificity; roughly eleven predicted patients were CT-confirmed with GO in a median of approximately six months. No statistical method was used to set the sample size in advance, and the investigators knew which group each participant was assigned to. The 13-signature model separated ophthalmopathy from stable hyperthyroidism with roughly 90% sensitivity and about 81% specificity in cross-validation, and 80%/75% in the test set.

The chain is encoded by TRBV4-1 joined to TRBJ1-2, with TRBD1 matching 9 junction bases. Source material: peripheral blood. The source of this sequence is an adult man with Graves' ophthalmopathy. The CDR3: CASRGPGQGLYGYTF. The DNA sequence follows: TGCGCCAGCAGAGGACCGGGACAGGGTCTTTATGGCTACACCTTC.